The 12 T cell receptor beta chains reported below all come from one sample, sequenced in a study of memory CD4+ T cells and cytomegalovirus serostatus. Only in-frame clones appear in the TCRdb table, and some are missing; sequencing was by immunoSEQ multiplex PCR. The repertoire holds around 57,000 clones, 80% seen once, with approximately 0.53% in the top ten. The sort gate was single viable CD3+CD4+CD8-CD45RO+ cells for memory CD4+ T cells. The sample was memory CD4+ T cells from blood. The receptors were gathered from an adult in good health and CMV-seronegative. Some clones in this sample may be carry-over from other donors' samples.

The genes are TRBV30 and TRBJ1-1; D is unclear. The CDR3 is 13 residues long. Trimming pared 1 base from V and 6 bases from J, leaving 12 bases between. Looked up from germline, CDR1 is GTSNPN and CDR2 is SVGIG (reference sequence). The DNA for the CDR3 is TGTGCCTGGAGTGGACTGCCAGGAGCTGAAGCTTTCTTT. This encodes CAWSGLPGAEAFF.

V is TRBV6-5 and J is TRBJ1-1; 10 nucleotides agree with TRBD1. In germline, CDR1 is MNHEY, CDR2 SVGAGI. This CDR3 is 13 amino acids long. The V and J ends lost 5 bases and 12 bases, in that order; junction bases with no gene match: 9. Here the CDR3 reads CASSGTGARRTFF. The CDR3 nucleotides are TGTGCCAGCAGTGGGACAGGGGCGCGGAGAACTTTCTTT.

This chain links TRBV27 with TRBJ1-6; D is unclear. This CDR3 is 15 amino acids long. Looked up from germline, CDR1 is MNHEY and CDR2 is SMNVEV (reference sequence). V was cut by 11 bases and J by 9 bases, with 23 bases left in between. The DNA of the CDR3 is TGTGCCTCCCGCCCCTTGGAGAGGTGGGGTTCACCCCTCCACTTT. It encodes CASRPLERWGSPLHF.

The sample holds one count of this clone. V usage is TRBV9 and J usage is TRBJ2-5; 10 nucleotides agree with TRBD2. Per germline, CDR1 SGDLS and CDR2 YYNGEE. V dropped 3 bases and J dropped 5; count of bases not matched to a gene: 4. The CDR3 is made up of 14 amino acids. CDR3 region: CASSEGGLAETQYF. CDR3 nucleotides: TGTGCCAGCAGCGAAGGGGGACTAGCGGAGACCCAGTACTTC.

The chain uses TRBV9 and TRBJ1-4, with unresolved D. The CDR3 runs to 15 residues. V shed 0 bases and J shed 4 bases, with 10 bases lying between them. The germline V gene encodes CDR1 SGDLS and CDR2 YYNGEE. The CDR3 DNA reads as TGTGCCAGCAGCGTAGGCGGCAGCATTAATGAAAAACTGTTTTTT. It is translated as CASSVGGSINEKLFF.

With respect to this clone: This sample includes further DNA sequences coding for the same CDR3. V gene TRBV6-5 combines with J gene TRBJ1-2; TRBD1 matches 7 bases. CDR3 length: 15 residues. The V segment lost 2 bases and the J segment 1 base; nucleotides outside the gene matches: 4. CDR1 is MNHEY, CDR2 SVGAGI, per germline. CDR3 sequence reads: CASSYARQGNYGYTF. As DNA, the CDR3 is TGTGCCAGCAGTTACGCGAGACAGGGTAACTATGGCTACACCTTC.

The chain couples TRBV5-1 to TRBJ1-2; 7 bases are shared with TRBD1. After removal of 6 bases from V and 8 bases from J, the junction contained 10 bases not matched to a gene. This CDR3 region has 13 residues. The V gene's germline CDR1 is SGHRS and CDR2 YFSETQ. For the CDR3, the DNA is TGCGCCAGCAAGTCCGACAGGGCCCGGGGCTACACCTTC. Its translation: CASKSDRARGYTF.

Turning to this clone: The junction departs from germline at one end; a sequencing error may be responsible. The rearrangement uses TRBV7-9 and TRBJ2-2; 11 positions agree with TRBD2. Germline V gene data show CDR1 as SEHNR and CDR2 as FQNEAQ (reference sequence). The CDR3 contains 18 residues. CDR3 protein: CAGSPNSGRAGSTGELFF. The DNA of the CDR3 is TGTGCCGGCAGCCCCAATAGCGGGAGGGCCGGGAGCACCGGGGAGCTGTTTTTT.

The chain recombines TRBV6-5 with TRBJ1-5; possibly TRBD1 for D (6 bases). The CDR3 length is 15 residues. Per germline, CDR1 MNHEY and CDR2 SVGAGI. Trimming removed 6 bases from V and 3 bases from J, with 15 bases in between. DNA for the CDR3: TGTGCCAGCAGGAATAACAAGGGGGTCAATCAGCCCCAGCATTTT. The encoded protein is CASRNNKGVNQPQHF.

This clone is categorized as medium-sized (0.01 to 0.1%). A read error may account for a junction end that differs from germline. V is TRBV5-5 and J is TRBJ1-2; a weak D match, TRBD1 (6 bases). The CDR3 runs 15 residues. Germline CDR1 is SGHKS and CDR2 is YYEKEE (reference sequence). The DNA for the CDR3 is TGTGCCAGCAGCCCTAGACAGGACTATGGTGGTGGCCACACCTTC. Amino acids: CASSPRQDYGGGHTF.

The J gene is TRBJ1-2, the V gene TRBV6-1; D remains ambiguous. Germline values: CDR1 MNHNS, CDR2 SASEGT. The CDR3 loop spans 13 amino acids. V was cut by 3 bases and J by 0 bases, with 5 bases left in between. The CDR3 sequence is CASSDSANYGYTF. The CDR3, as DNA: TGTGCCAGCAGTGACAGTGCTAACTATGGCTACACCTTC.

The CDR3 reads CASSLRRSRPYEQYF. For the CDR3, the DNA is TGTGCCAGCAGCTTAAGAAGGTCTCGCCCCTACGAGCAGTACTTC. The chain uses TRBV7-9 and TRBJ2-7; D is ambiguous. CDR3 length: 15 residues. Germline lookup yields CDR1 SEHNR and CDR2 FQNEAQ (reference sequence). V lost 2 bases to trimming and J lost 2 bases, with 13 bases between them.